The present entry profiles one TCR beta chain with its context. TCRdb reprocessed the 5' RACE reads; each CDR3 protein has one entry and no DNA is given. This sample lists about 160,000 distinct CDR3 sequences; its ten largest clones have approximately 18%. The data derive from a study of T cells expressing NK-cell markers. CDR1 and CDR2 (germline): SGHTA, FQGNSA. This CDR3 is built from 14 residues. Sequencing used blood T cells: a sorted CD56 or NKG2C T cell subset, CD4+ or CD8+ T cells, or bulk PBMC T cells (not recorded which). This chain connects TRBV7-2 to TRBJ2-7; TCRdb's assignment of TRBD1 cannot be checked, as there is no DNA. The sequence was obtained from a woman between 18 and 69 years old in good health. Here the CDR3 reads CASSLWGGTYEQYF.